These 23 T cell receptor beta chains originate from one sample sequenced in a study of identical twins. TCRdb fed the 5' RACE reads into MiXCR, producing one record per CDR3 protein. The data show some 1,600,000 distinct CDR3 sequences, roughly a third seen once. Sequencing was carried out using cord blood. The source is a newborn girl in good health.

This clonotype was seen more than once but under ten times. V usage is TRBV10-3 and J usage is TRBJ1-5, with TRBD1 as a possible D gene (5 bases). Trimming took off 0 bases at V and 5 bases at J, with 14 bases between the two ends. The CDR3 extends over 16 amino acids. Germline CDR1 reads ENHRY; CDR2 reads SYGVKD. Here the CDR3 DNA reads TGTGCCATCAGTGAGTCAACGTGGACGGGGGATCAGCCCCAGCATTTT. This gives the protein CAISESTWTGDQPQHF.

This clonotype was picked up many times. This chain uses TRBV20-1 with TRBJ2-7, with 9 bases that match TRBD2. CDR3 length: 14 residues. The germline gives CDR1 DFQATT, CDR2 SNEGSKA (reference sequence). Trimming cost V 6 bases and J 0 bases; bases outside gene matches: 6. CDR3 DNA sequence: TGCAGTGCACCTAGCGGGACGGCCTCCTACGAGCAGTACTTC. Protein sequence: CSAPSGTASYEQYF.

Here the CDR3 DNA reads TGCGCCAGCAGCCAAGCCCCCGGGACAGGGGCCCTCCTCTATGGCTACACCTTC. It specifies CASSQAPGTGALLYGYTF. This chain joins TRBV4-1 and TRBJ1-2; 10 bases align to TRBD1. The CDR3 has 18 residues. Germline V gene data show CDR1 as MGHRA and CDR2 as YSYEKL. The V segment lost 1 base and the J segment 4 bases; nucleotides outside the gene matches: 12.

CDR3 nucleotide sequence: TGTGCCAGCAAGTGGGAGGGAACCTACGAGCAGTTCTTC. It is translated as CASKWEGTYEQFF. The V gene is TRBV28, the J gene TRBJ2-1, with TRBD2 identical over 7 bases. Germline assignment: CDR1 MDHEN and CDR2 SYDVKM. CDR3 length: 13 residues. V was clipped by 7 bases and J by 10 bases; unmatched bases: 10. Full variable domain (outside the CDR3, taken from reference TRBV28 and TRBJ2-1): DVKVTQSSRYLVKRTGEKVFLECVQDMDHENMFWYRQDPGLGLRLIYFSYDVKMKEKGDIPEGYSVSREKKERFSLILESASTNQTSMYLCASKWEGTYEQFFGPGTRLTVL.

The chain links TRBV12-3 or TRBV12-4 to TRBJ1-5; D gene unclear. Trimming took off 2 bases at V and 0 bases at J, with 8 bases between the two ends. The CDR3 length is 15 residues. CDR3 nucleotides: TGTGCCAGCAGTTTACGTCAGAATAGCAATCAGCCCCAGCATTTT. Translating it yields CASSLRQNSNQPQHF.

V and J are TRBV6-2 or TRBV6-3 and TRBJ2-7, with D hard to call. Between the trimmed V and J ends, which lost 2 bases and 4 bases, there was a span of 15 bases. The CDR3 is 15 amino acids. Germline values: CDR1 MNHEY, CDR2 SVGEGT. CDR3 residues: CASSYPSLGAYEQYF. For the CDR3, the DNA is TGTGCCAGCAGTTACCCCTCTCTAGGAGCTTACGAGCAGTACTTC.

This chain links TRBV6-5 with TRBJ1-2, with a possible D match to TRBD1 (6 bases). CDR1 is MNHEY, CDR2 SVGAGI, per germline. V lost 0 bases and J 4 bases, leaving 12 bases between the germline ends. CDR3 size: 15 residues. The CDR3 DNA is TGTGCCAGCAGTTACTCTACGGACAGCTTCTATGGCTACACCTTC. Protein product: CASSYSTDSFYGYTF.

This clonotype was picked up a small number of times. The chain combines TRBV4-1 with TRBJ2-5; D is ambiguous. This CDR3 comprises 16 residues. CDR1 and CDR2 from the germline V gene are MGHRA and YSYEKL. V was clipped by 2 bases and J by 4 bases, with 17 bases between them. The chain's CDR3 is CASSQLGFTQRETQYF. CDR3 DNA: TGCGCCAGCAGCCAACTTGGCTTCACCCAACGAGAGACCCAGTACTTC.

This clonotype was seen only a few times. The CDR3 here is CASSGGGTLANEQFF. DNA for the CDR3: TGTGCCAGCAGTGGTGGCGGGACGCTTGCCAATGAGCAGTTCTTC. J is TRBJ2-1 and V is TRBV2; D may be TRBD2 (6 bases). Germline-derived CDR1 and CDR2 are SNHLY and FYNNEI. Trimming left V 4 bases short and J 6 bases short, with 16 bases between. The CDR3 spans 15 residues.

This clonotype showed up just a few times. In DNA form, the CDR3 reads TGTGCCAGCAGCTTAATGAGTCTTCGGGAGACCCAGTACTTC. Translating gives CASSLMSLRETQYF. The V gene is TRBV7-2, the J gene TRBJ2-5; D remains ambiguous. In germline, CDR1 is SGHTA, CDR2 FQGNSA. Trimming removed 2 bases at V and 5 bases at J, with 12 bases between. CDR3 length: 14 amino acids.

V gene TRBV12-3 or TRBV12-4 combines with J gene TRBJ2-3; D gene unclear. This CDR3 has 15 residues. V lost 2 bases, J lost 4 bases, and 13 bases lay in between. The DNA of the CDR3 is TGTGCCAGCAGTTTATTCCGGCGAGGCCCAGATACGCAGTATTTT. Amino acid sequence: CASSLFRRGPDTQYF.

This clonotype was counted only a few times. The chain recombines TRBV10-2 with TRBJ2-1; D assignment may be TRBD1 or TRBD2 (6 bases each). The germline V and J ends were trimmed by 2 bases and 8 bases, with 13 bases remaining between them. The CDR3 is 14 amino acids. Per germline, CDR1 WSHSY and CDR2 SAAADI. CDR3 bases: TGCGCCAGCAGTGAGCCCTGGGGGGCTTATGAGCAGTTCTTC. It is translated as CASSEPWGAYEQFF.

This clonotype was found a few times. The CDR3 loop is CASSPGTGGGQPQHF. CDR3 nucleotides: TGTGCCAGTAGTCCCGGGACAGGGGGCGGTCAGCCCCAGCATTTT. This sequence joins TRBV19 and TRBJ1-5; 12 bases align to TRBD1. V lost 5 bases to trimming and J lost 6 bases; unmatched junction nucleotides: 5. Looked up from germline, CDR1 is LNHDA and CDR2 is SQIVND (reference sequence). CDR3 length: 15 residues.

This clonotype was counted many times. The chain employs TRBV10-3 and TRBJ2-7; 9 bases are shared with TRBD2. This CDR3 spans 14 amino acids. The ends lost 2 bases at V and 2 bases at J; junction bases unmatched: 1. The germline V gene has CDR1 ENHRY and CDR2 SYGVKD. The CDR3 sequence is CAISEERGAYEQYF. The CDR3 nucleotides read TGTGCCATCAGTGAGGAGCGGGGGGCCTACGAGCAGTACTTC.

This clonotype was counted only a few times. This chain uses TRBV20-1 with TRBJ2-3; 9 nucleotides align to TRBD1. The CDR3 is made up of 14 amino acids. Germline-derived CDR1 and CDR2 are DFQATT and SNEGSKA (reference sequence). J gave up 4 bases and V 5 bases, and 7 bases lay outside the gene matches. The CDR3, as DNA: TGCAGTGCTCCAGACAGGGGGGGCCCAGATACGCAGTATTTT. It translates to CSAPDRGGPDTQYF.

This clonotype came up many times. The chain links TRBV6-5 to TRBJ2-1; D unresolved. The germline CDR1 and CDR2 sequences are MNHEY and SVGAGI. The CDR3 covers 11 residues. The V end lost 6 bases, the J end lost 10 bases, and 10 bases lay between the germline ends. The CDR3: CASSRLGEQFF. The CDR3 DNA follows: TGTGCCAGCAGCCGACTCGGGGAGCAGTTCTTC.

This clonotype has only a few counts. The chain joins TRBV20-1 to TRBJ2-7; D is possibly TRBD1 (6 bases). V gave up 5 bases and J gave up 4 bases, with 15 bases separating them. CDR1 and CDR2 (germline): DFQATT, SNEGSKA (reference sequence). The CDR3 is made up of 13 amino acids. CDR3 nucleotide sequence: TGCAGTGCTTACAGGGAAGATCGGTACGAGCAGTACTTC. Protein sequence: CSAYREDRYEQYF.

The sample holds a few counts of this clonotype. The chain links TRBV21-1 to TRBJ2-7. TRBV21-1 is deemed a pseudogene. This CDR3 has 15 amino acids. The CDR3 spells CASSKDGGATYEQYF. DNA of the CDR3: TGTGCCAGCAGCAAGGACGGGGGGGCTACCTACGAGCAGTACTTC.

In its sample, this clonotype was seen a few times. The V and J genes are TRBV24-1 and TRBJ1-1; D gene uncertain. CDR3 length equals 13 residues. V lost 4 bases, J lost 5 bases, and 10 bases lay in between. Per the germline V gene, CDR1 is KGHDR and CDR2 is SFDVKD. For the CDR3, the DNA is TGTGCCACCAGTGAGGGGAGTCAGACTGAAGCTTTCTTT. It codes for CATSEGSQTEAFF.

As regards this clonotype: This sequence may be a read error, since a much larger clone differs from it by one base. CDR3 DNA sequence: TGTGCCGGCAGTTTTTCCGGGACTAGGAGGCTCTACGAGCAGTACTTC. Its translation: CAGSFSGTRRLYEQYF. The chain recombines TRBV12-3 or TRBV12-4 with TRBJ2-7; TRBD2 matches 8 bases. CDR3 length: 16 residues.

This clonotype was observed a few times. In nucleotides, the CDR3 is TGTGCCAGCAGCTTAGAGAGGGGAAAGGAGCAGTTCTTC. Its protein is CASSLERGKEQFF. The V and J genes are TRBV11-1 and TRBJ2-1; D is perhaps TRBD1 or TRBD2 (5 bases each). The CDR3 runs 13 residues. In germline, CDR1 is SGHAT, CDR2 FQDESV (reference sequence). The V end was cut by 1 base, the J end by 10 bases, with 11 bases between.

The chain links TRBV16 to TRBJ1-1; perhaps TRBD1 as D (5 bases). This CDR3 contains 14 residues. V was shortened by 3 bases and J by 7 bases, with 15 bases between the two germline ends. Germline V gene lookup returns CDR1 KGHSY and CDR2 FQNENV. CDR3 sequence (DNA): TGTGCCAGCAGCCATTCAACCTGGGGGATTGAAGCTTTCTTT. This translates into CASSHSTWGIEAFF.

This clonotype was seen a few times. CDR3 bases: TGTGCCATCAGTGTACCCCCCTATCAGTCGAATACGCAGTATTTT. As protein: CAISVPPYQSNTQYF. The chain joins TRBV10-3 to TRBJ2-3; D is unclear. The CDR3 spans 15 residues. In germline, CDR1 is ENHRY, CDR2 SYGVKD. V gave up 4 bases and J gave up 7 bases, with 18 bases separating them.